This paragraph covers one T cell receptor beta chain sequence. Its antigen is unknown. The V end lost 2 bases, the J end lost 1 base, and 8 bases lay between the germline ends. The CDR3 is 14 amino acids. CDR1 SGHTA and CDR2 FQGNSA come from the germline V gene. This record belongs to a study of tumor-infiltrating lymphocytes in localized non-small cell lung cancer. Assay: immunoSEQ multiplex PCR; the TCRdb copy retains only in-frame clones and omits some. The table records about 12,000 clones, about 82% of them present only once. General study results and limits: Different pieces of the same tissue went to different assays, confounding technical variation with intratumor heterogeneity.

The chain uses TRBV7-2 and TRBJ2-5; no reliable D call. Sequencing was done on a sample of uninvolved lung tissue not adjacent to the tumor. The TCR comes from a human donor with non-small cell lung cancer. CDR3 loop: CASSLNGGQETQYF. CDR3 nucleotide sequence: TGTGCCAGCAGCTTAAATGGCGGCCAAGAGACCCAGTACTTC. The full variable domain, rest sourced from reference TRBV7-2 and TRBJ2-5, is GAGVSQSPSNKVTEKGKDVELRCDPISGHTALYWYRQSLGQGLEFLIYFQGNSAPDKSGLPSDRFSAERTGGSVSTLTIQRTQQEDSAVYLCASSLNGGQETQYFGPGTRLLVL.